This is a list of T cell receptor beta chains from one sample in a study of blood T cell repertoires in COVID-19. The assay was immunoSEQ multiplex PCR, and TCRdb's table has in-frame clones only and misses some. The sample records approximately 330,000 clones, roughly 90% being singletons. Sequencing was performed on peripheral blood. Source of these receptors: a man aged 25 to 45 with COVID-19, enrolled during active disease. Each CDR3 is given with its conserved first and last residue. Each record gives: clone size, V gene, D gene, CDR3 length, J gene, CDR3 protein, CDR3 DNA. The D gene is left open where the match is weak. Where a row states a size, it is once, few, many or the class of an expanded clone; other rows omit it.

abundance: once; v_gene: TRBV6-2/TRBV6-3; d_gene: NA; len: 14; j_gene: TRBJ2-5; CDR3aa: CASSWGLLQETQYF; CDR3nt: TGTGCCAGCAGTTGGGGACTTTTACAAGAGACCCAGTACTTC
abundance: NA; v_gene: TRBV11-2; d_gene: TRBD1; len: 15; j_gene: TRBJ2-1; CDR3aa: CASTPGTGPYNEQFF; CDR3nt: TGTGCCAGCACCCCGGGGACAGGGCCCTACAATGAGCAGTTCTTC
abundance: NA; v_gene: TRBV28; d_gene: TRBD1; len: 16; j_gene: TRBJ1-2; CDR3aa: CASSLFRGPGGGGYTF; CDR3nt: TGTGCCAGCAGTTTGTTCAGAGGGCCAGGGGGCGGGGGCTACACCTTC
abundance: NA; v_gene: TRBV28; d_gene: TRBD2; len: 12; j_gene: TRBJ2-1; CDR3aa: CASSWRGAEQFF; CDR3nt: TGTGCCAGCAGTTGGCGGGGGGCAGAGCAGTTCTTC
abundance: NA; v_gene: TRBV19; d_gene: TRBD1; len: 17; j_gene: TRBJ1-1; CDR3aa: CASSAVTGGILGTEAFF; CDR3nt: TGTGCCAGTAGTGCGGTGACAGGGGGCATATTAGGCACTGAAGCTTTCTTT
abundance: NA; v_gene: TRBV18; d_gene: NA; len: 14; j_gene: TRBJ1-2; CDR3aa: CASSPPGLNYGYTF; CDR3nt: TGTGCCAGCTCACCTCCGGGACTTAACTATGGCTACACCTTC
abundance: NA; v_gene: TRBV10-1; d_gene: TRBD1; len: 15; j_gene: TRBJ2-7; CDR3aa: CASSDLGQGIYEQYF; CDR3nt: TGCGCCAGCAGTGACCTAGGACAGGGGATCTACGAGCAGTACTTC
abundance: NA; v_gene: TRBV10-3; d_gene: NA; len: 11; j_gene: TRBJ1-2; CDR3aa: CAISDSYGYTF; CDR3nt: TGTGCCATCAGTGATAGTTATGGCTACACCTTC
abundance: NA; v_gene: TRBV7-6; d_gene: TRBD2; len: 15; j_gene: TRBJ2-1; CDR3aa: CASSLGSSGGNEQFF; CDR3nt: TGTGCCAGCAGCTTAGGTTCTAGCGGGGGGAATGAGCAGTTCTTC
abundance: NA; v_gene: TRBV27; d_gene: NA; len: 13; j_gene: TRBJ1-5; CDR3aa: CASSFSGNQPQHF; CDR3nt: TGTGCCAGCAGTTTTTCTGGCAATCAGCCCCAGCATTTT
abundance: NA; v_gene: TRBV27; d_gene: NA; len: 14; j_gene: TRBJ2-7; CDR3aa: CASRPLTPSYEQYF; CDR3nt: TGTGCCAGCAGACCGCTAACTCCGTCCTACGAGCAGTACTTC
abundance: NA; v_gene: TRBV5-1; d_gene: NA; len: 14; j_gene: TRBJ2-5; CDR3aa: CASNRQGGEETQYF; CDR3nt: TGCGCCAGCAACAGACAGGGCGGGGAAGAGACCCAGTACTTC
abundance: NA; v_gene: TRBV9; d_gene: TRBD1; len: 15; j_gene: TRBJ2-2; CDR3aa: CASSVDRGYTGELFF; CDR3nt: TGTGCCAGCAGCGTCGACAGGGGGTATACCGGGGAGCTGTTTTTT
abundance: NA; v_gene: TRBV30; d_gene: NA; len: 14; j_gene: TRBJ1-6; CDR3aa: CAWVAGGASVPLHF; CDR3nt: TGTGCCTGGGTCGCCGGGGGAGCCTCTGTTCCCCTCCACTTT
abundance: NA; v_gene: TRBV9; d_gene: TRBD1; len: 16; j_gene: TRBJ2-7; CDR3aa: CASSEGTGLSIREQYF; CDR3nt: TGTGCCAGCAGCGAGGGGACAGGGCTTTCCATACGGGAGCAGTACTTC
abundance: NA; v_gene: TRBV6-5; d_gene: NA; len: 16; j_gene: TRBJ2-7; CDR3aa: CASSYSTGTQSYEQYF; CDR3nt: TGTGCCAGCAGTTACTCGACGGGGACACAATCCTACGAGCAGTACTTC
abundance: once; v_gene: TRBV18; d_gene: NA; len: 15; j_gene: TRBJ1-4; CDR3aa: CASSPTFREGEKLFF; CDR3nt: TGTGCCAGCTCACCTACATTCAGGGAGGGAGAAAAACTGTTTTTT
abundance: NA; v_gene: TRBV5-4; d_gene: TRBD1; len: 14; j_gene: TRBJ2-7; CDR3aa: CASSAGTGRYEQYF; CDR3nt: TGTGCCAGCAGCGCCGGGACAGGGCGGTACGAGCAGTACTTC
abundance: once; v_gene: TRBV7-6; d_gene: TRBD1; len: 19; j_gene: TRBJ1-6; CDR3aa: CASRGTGGGLRSYNSPLHF; CDR3nt: TGTGCCAGCAGGGGGACAGGGGGAGGTTTACGGAGCTATAATTCACCCCTCCACTTT
abundance: NA; v_gene: TRBV30; d_gene: NA; len: 15; j_gene: TRBJ2-7; CDR3aa: CAWSYRGGVVYEQYF; CDR3nt: TGTGCCTGGAGTTACAGGGGGGGGGTGGTCTACGAGCAGTACTTC
abundance: NA; v_gene: TRBV11-3; d_gene: TRBD2; len: 13; j_gene: TRBJ2-7; CDR3aa: CASSSTAGGEQYF; CDR3nt: TGTGCCAGCAGCTCCACAGCGGGAGGCGAGCAGTACTTC
abundance: NA; v_gene: TRBV5-4; d_gene: NA; len: 14; j_gene: TRBJ1-6; CDR3aa: CASSSTAYNSPLHF; CDR3nt: TGTGCCAGCAGCTCAACAGCCTATAATTCACCCCTCCACTTT
abundance: NA; v_gene: TRBV12-3/TRBV12-4; d_gene: NA; len: 11; j_gene: TRBJ1-1; CDR3aa: CASSYATEAFF; CDR3nt: TGTGCCAGCAGCTACGCGACTGAAGCTTTCTTT
abundance: NA; v_gene: TRBV7-9; d_gene: NA; len: 14; j_gene: TRBJ1-2; CDR3aa: CASSSPVAVYGYTF; CDR3nt: TGTGCCAGCAGCTCCCCTGTGGCGGTCTATGGCTACACCTTC
abundance: NA; v_gene: TRBV11-3; d_gene: NA; len: 16; j_gene: TRBJ2-1; CDR3aa: CASSLGKGYPYNEQFF; CDR3nt: TGTGCCAGCAGCTTAGGGAAGGGGTATCCGTACAATGAGCAGTTCTTC
abundance: once; v_gene: TRBV5-1; d_gene: TRBD1; len: 14; j_gene: TRBJ2-7; CDR3aa: CASSTQGQKDEQYF; CDR3nt: TGCGCCAGCAGCACACAGGGACAGAAGGACGAGCAGTACTTC
abundance: NA; v_gene: TRBV5-6; d_gene: TRBD1; len: 14; j_gene: TRBJ2-5; CDR3aa: CASLCWDREETQYF; CDR3nt: TGTGCCAGCTTGTGTTGGGACAGGGAAGAGACCCAGTACTTC
abundance: NA; v_gene: TRBV7-3; d_gene: TRBD2; len: 15; j_gene: TRBJ2-7; CDR3aa: CASSETSGSINEQYF; CDR3nt: TGTGCCAGCAGCGAAACTAGCGGGAGTATTAACGAGCAGTACTTC
abundance: NA; v_gene: TRBV5-1; d_gene: TRBD2; len: 22; j_gene: TRBJ2-3; CDR3aa: CASSWPLRGFTSGSPSTDTQYF; CDR3nt: TGCGCCAGCAGCTGGCCCTTGAGAGGCTTTACTAGCGGGAGCCCGAGCACAGATACGCAGTATTTT
abundance: few; v_gene: TRBV5-4; d_gene: NA; len: 13; j_gene: TRBJ2-7; CDR3aa: CASSLETAYEQYF; CDR3nt: TGTGCCAGCAGCTTGGAGACAGCCTACGAGCAGTACTTC
abundance: once; v_gene: TRBV6-6; d_gene: NA; len: 14; j_gene: TRBJ2-7; CDR3aa: CASSYRRGGHEQYF; CDR3nt: TGTGCCAGCAGTTACCGGAGGGGGGGACACGAGCAGTACTTC
abundance: NA; v_gene: TRBV15; d_gene: TRBD1; len: 18; j_gene: TRBJ2-4; CDR3aa: CATSRSLTGLLAKNIQYF; CDR3nt: TGTGCCACCAGCAGATCCTTGACAGGGCTTCTAGCCAAAAACATTCAGTACTTC
abundance: NA; v_gene: TRBV5-6; d_gene: TRBD1; len: 15; j_gene: TRBJ2-7; CDR3aa: CASSVSGTGVYEQYF; CDR3nt: TGTGCCAGCAGCGTATCCGGGACAGGAGTATACGAGCAGTACTTC
abundance: once; v_gene: TRBV7-6; d_gene: TRBD2; len: 17; j_gene: TRBJ2-1; CDR3aa: CASSLGFLAGVSDEQFF; CDR3nt: TGTGCCAGCAGCTTAGGTTTCCTAGCGGGAGTGAGCGATGAGCAGTTCTTC
abundance: NA; v_gene: TRBV12-3/TRBV12-4; d_gene: TRBD1; len: 13; j_gene: TRBJ1-2; CDR3aa: CASSWDRTTGYTF; CDR3nt: TGTGCCAGCAGCTGGGACAGGACCACCGGCTACACCTTC
abundance: NA; v_gene: TRBV25-1; d_gene: TRBD2; len: 15; j_gene: TRBJ2-3; CDR3aa: CASSVAGGPTDTQYF; CDR3nt: TGTGCCAGCAGTGTAGCGGGTGGCCCCACAGATACGCAGTATTTT
abundance: few; v_gene: TRBV28; d_gene: NA; len: 14; j_gene: TRBJ1-5; CDR3aa: CASSPAGSHQPQHF; CDR3nt: TGTGCCAGCAGTCCCGCAGGTTCCCATCAGCCCCAGCATTTT
abundance: NA; v_gene: TRBV19; d_gene: TRBD1; len: 18; j_gene: TRBJ2-5; CDR3aa: CASSPFQGAPPNQETQYF; CDR3nt: TGTGCCAGTAGTCCCTTCCAGGGGGCGCCCCCTAATCAAGAGACCCAGTACTTC